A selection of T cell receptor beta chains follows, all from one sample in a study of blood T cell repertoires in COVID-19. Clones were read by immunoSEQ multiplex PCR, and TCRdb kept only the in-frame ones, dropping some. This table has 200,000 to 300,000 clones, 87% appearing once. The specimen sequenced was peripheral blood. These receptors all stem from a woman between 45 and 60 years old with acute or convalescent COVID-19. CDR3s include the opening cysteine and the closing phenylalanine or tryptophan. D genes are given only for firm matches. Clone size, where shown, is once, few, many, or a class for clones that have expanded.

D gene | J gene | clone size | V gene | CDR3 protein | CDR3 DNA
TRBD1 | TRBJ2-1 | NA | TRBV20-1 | CSANAGGEQFF | TGCAGTGCCAACGCAGGGGGTGAGCAGTTCTTC
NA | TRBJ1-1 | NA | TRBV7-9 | CASSQGIFAEAFF | TGTGCCAGCAGCCAGGGGATTTTCGCTGAAGCTTTCTTT
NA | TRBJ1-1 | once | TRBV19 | CASSPRDITEAFF | TGTGCCAGTAGTCCCAGGGATATCACTGAAGCTTTCTTT
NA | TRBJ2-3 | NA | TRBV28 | CASSLQTSDTQYF | TGTGCCAGCAGTTTGCAAACATCAGATACGCAGTATTTT
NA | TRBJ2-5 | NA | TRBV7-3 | CASSSSPGEKKTQYF | TGTGCCAGCAGCTCGTCACCGGGAGAGAAAAAGACCCAGTACTTC
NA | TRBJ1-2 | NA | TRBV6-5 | CASSLRETYGYTF | TGTGCCAGCAGCCTCAGGGAAACCTATGGCTACACCTTC
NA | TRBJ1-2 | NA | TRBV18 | CASSPAPDSTHNYGYTF | TGTGCCAGCTCACCCGCCCCCGACAGCACGCATAACTATGGCTACACCTTC
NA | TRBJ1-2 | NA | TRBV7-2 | CASSLDRNNYGYTF | TGTGCCAGCAGCCTCGACAGGAACAACTATGGCTACACCTTC
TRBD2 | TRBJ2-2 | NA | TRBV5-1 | CASSLAGGNTGELFF | TGCGCCAGCAGCTTGGCGGGGGGGAACACCGGGGAGCTGTTTTTT
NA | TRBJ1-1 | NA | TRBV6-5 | CASSRTTVNTEAFF | TGTGCCAGCAGCCGAACAACAGTGAACACTGAAGCTTTCTTT
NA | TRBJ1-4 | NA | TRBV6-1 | CASSERLNEKLFF | TGTGCCAGCAGTGAACGGTTAAATGAAAAACTGTTTTTT
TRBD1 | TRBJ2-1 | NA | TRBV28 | CASSPQGIIDEQFF | TGTGCCAGCAGTCCACAGGGGATTATTGATGAGCAGTTCTTC
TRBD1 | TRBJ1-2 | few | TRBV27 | CASSPRQGEGYGYTF | TGTGCCAGCAGTCCCCGACAGGGGGAGGGCTATGGCTACACCTTC
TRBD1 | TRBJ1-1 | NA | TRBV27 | CASSTFGQGGTEAFF | TGTGCCAGCAGTACATTTGGACAGGGGGGGACTGAAGCTTTCTTT
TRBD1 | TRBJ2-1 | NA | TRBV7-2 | CASSLDRGSYNEQFF | TGTGCCAGCAGCTTAGACAGGGGATCCTACAATGAGCAGTTCTTC
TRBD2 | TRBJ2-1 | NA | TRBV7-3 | CASSSPASGRWNEQFF | TGTGCCAGCAGCTCCCCCGCTAGCGGGAGGTGGAATGAGCAGTTCTTC
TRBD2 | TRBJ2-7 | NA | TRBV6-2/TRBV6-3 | CASSIGLAGAQYF | TGTGCCAGCAGTATCGGACTAGCGGGAGCGCAGTACTTC
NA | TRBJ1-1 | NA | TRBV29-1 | CSVPGGMSMNTEAFF | TGCAGCGTCCCTGGCGGAATGAGCATGAACACTGAAGCTTTCTTT
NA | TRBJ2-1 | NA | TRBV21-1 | CASAKTKRTTHPSSYNEQFF | TGTGCCAGCGCCAAGACCAAAAGGACTACCCACCCCAGCTCCTACAATGAGCAGTTCTTC
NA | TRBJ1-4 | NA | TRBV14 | CASSRGEGEKLFF | TGTGCCAGCAGCCGAGGGGAGGGCGAAAAACTGTTTTTT
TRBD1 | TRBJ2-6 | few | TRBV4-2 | CASSQQTGTGGSGANVLTF | TGTGCCAGCAGCCAACAAACCGGGACAGGGGGCTCTGGGGCCAACGTCCTGACTTTC
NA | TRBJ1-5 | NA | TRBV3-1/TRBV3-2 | CASSLSRGGQPQHF | TGTGCCAGCAGCCTCTCAAGGGGTGGACAGCCCCAGCATTTT
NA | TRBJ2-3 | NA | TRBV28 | CASKIPVGTDTQYF | TGTGCCAGCAAAATCCCGGTTGGCACAGATACGCAGTATTTT
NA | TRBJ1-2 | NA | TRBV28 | CASRRTGYGYTF | TGTGCCAGCAGAAGGACGGGATATGGCTACACCTTC
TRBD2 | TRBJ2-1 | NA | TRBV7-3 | CASSATSGGSYNEQFF | TGTGCCAGCAGCGCCACTAGCGGGGGCTCCTACAATGAGCAGTTCTTC
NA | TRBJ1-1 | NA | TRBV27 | CASSPRPRFTGSNTEAFF | TGTGCCAGCAGTCCCCGACCCCGTTTCACAGGTTCGAACACTGAAGCTTTCTTT
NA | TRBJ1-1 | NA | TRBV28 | CASSLSGHPDTEAFF | TGTGCCAGCAGTTTATCCGGACACCCGGATACTGAAGCTTTCTTT
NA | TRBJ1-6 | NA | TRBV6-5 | CALRGTFNSPLHF | TGTGCCCTTCGGGGAACGTTTAATTCACCCCTCCACTTT
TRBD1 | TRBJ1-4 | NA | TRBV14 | CASSRGPGQGEEKLFF | TGTGCCAGCAGCAGGGGGCCCGGACAGGGGGAAGAAAAACTGTTTTTT
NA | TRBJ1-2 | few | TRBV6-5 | CASSHGGRGYTF | TGTGCCAGCAGTCACGGAGGCCGTGGCTACACCTTC
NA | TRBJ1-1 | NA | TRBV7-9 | CASSLGFGVNTEAFF | TGTGCCAGCAGCTTAGGTTTTGGAGTGAACACTGAAGCTTTCTTT
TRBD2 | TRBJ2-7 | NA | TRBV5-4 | CASSLGTSGSYEQYF | TGTGCCAGCAGCTTGGGGACTAGCGGGAGCTACGAGCAGTACTTC
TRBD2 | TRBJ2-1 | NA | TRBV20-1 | CSASRTSGRGNEQFF | TGCAGTGCTAGTCGGACTAGCGGGAGGGGAAATGAGCAGTTCTTC
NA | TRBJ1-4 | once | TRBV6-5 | CASSSLNEKLFF | TGTGCCAGCAGTTCTTTAAATGAAAAACTGTTTTTT
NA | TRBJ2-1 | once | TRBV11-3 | CASSLAGSDYNEQFF | TGTGCCAGCAGCTTAGCAGGGTCGGACTACAATGAGCAGTTCTTC
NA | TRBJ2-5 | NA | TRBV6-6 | CASLARETQYF | TGTGCCAGTCTAGCGCGGGAGACCCAGTACTTC
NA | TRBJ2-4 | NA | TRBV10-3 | CAISETGGRAKNIQYF | TGTGCCATCAGTGAGACTGGCGGGCGAGCCAAAAACATTCAGTACTTC
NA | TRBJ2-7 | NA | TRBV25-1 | CASSGTGEYEQYF | TGTGCCAGCAGTGGGACGGGAGAATACGAGCAGTACTTC
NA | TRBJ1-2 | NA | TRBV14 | CASSPIGGTGYTF | TGTGCCAGCAGCCCCATCGGAGGTACAGGCTACACCTTC
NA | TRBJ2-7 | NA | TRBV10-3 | CAISDTPTAYEQYF | TGTGCCATCAGTGATACACCAACCGCCTACGAGCAGTACTTC
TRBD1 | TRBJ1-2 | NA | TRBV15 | CATSSRDREEDGYTF | TGTGCCACCAGCAGCCGGGACAGGGAGGAAGATGGCTACACCTTC
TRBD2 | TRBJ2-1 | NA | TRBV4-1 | CASSQDSGGRKYEQFF | TGCGCCAGCAGCCAAGATAGTGGCGGGAGAAAGTATGAGCAGTTCTTC
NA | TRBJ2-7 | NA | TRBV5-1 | CASSSDIRTNEQYF | TGCGCCAGCAGCTCGGATATTAGGACTAACGAGCAGTACTTC
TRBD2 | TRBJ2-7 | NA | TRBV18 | CASSPAAGDNEQYF | TGTGCCAGCTCACCGGCGGCGGGAGATAACGAGCAGTACTTC
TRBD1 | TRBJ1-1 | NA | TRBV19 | CASSQDRARAFF | TGTGCCAGTAGTCAAGACAGGGCCAGAGCTTTCTTT
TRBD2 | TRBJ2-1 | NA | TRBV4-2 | CASSQVREVVRNEQFF | TGTGCCAGCAGCCAAGTTCGGGAGGTGGTTCGGAATGAGCAGTTCTTC
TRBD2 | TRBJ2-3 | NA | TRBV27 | CASSPTSGITDTQYF | TGTGCCAGCAGTCCCACTAGCGGGATCACAGATACGCAGTATTTT
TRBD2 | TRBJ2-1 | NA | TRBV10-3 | CAISELMGLAGKTNEQFF | TGTGCCATCAGTGAGTTGATGGGACTAGCGGGTAAGACCAATGAGCAGTTCTTC
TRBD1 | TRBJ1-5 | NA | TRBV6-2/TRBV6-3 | CASSYTGTGGSNQPQHF | TGTGCCAGCAGCTATACCGGGACAGGGGGGAGCAATCAGCCCCAGCATTTT
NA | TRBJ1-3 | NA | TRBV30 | CAWSMGGALGNTIYF | TGTGCCTGGAGTATGGGAGGGGCCCTTGGAAACACCATATATTTT
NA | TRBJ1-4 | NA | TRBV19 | CASSNRAFNEKLFF | TGTGCCAGTAGTAACAGGGCTTTTAATGAAAAACTGTTTTTT
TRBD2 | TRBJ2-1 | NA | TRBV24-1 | CATSDFGTSGSDEQFF | TGTGCCACCAGTGATTTTGGGACTAGCGGGAGCGATGAGCAGTTCTTC
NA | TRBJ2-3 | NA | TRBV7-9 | CASSLDRDTQYF | TGTGCCAGCAGCTTAGATAGAGATACGCAGTATTTT